The 18 T cell receptor beta chains below all came from one sample that was sequenced in a study of blood T cells in healthy people across ages. Sample-barcoded 5' priming and a J-beta primer mix drove a second PCR of about 7 to 12 cycles. TCRdb called the 5' RACE reads again in MiXCR, with one record for every CDR3 protein. The table has approximately 1,000,000 distinct CDR3 sequences, roughly 45% seen once. Material: blood. Source of these receptors: a woman in her sixties in good health.

V is TRBV30 and J is TRBJ1-2; D not resolved. This CDR3 is built from 13 residues. Germline-derived CDR1 and CDR2 are GTSNPN and SVGIG (reference sequence). With 6 bases removed from V and 2 bases from J, the gap between germline ends came to 13 bases. The CDR3 region has the DNA TGTGCCTGCGACTCACGGGCAAACTATGGCTACACCTTC. Protein: CACDSRANYGYTF.

The rearrangement uses TRBV24-1 and TRBJ2-1; D not certain. Trimming stripped 5 bases from V and 5 bases from J, with 21 bases between. CDR1 KGHDR and CDR2 SFDVKD come from the germline V gene. This CDR3 has 17 residues. The DNA for the CDR3 is TGTGCCACCAGTGGTGGCAGCGCCGGTTCCTTTGACAATGAGCAGTTCTTC. It codes for CATSGGSAGSFDNEQFF.

This clonotype was counted between two and nine times. This sequence joins TRBV7-9 and TRBJ2-7, with 15 bases matching TRBD2. The CDR3 has 19 amino acids. Germline trimming cut 2 bases from V and 3 bases from J; bases unmatched to any gene: 11. CDR1 SEHNR and CDR2 FQNEAQ come from the germline V gene (reference sequence). Here the CDR3 reads CASSLWSGTSGRRIYEQYF. The CDR3 region has the DNA TGTGCCAGCAGCTTATGGAGTGGGACTAGCGGGAGGAGGATCTACGAGCAGTACTTC.

Only a few counts were recorded for this clonotype. The chain is built from TRBV12-3 or TRBV12-4 and TRBJ1-5, with D perhaps TRBD1 (6 bases). The CDR3 spans 15 residues. Trimming pared 5 bases from V and 3 bases from J, leaving 14 bases between. This chain's CDR3 is CASSQGQSFNQPQHF. CDR3 nucleotides: TGTGCCAGCAGTCAAGGACAGAGTTTCAATCAGCCCCAGCATTTT.

The chain combines TRBV29-1 with TRBJ1-5; the match to TRBD1 covers 9 bases. This CDR3 comprises 13 residues. Germline CDR1 SQVTM, CDR2 ANQGSEA. V lost 8 bases to trimming and J lost 3 bases; unmatched junction nucleotides: 5. Here the CDR3 reads CSLGTGTNQPQHF. Here the CDR3 DNA reads TGCAGCTTGGGGACAGGGACCAATCAGCCCCAGCATTTT.

J is TRBJ2-6 and V is TRBV7-2; the D is unclear. The CDR3 spans 17 residues. CDR1 is SGHTA and CDR2 is FQGNSA in the germline V gene. The V end lost 5 bases, the J end lost 0 bases, and 14 bases lay between the germline ends. CDR3 protein: CASSARGRTSGANVLTF. CDR3 coding DNA: TGTGCCAGCAGCGCAAGAGGACGGACCTCTGGGGCCAACGTCCTGACTTTC.

CDR3 in amino acids: CAIHTVVNEQFF. In DNA, the CDR3 is TGTGCCATCCACACGGTCGTGAATGAGCAGTTCTTC. This chain connects TRBV7-9 to TRBJ2-1, with no clear D. There are 12 residues in the CDR3. Trimming stripped 10 bases from V and 7 bases from J, with 14 bases between. Looked up from germline, CDR1 is SEHNR and CDR2 is FQNEAQ (reference sequence).

V and J are TRBV20-1 and TRBJ2-1; D is perhaps TRBD2 (5 bases). The CDR3 is made up of 14 amino acids. Germline CDR1 reads DFQATT; CDR2 reads SNEGSKA (reference sequence). Trimming pared 6 bases from V and 6 bases from J, leaving 18 bases between. DNA for the CDR3: TGCAGTGCCATGACACTGGGCGGGCCCAATGAGCAGTTCTTC. Amino acid sequence: CSAMTLGGPNEQFF.

This rearrangement joins TRBV27 to TRBJ1-5; D uncertain. CDR3 size: 14 residues. The V gene lost 6 bases and the J gene lost 7 bases, with 16 bases spanning the gap. The germline gives CDR1 MNHEY, CDR2 SMNVEV (reference sequence). CDR3 amino acids: CASSERGFFQPQHF. DNA of the CDR3: TGTGCCAGCAGCGAAAGAGGGTTTTTCCAGCCCCAGCATTTT.

Note on this clonotype: This could be a read error, since a much larger clone is one nucleotide away. The rearrangement links TRBV5-1 to TRBJ2-7; no clear D. Gene TRBJ2-5 matches the end of the DNA better, so the J call may be wrong. The length of the CDR3 is 15 residues. The germline V gene has CDR1 SGHRS and CDR2 YFSETQ. CDR3 bases: TGCGCCAGCAGCCCCCTTGGTATGCGCCGAGAGACCCAGTACTTC. Protein: CASSPLGMRRETQYF.

J is TRBJ2-1 and V is TRBV3-1; possibly TRBD1 for D (6 bases). The germline gives CDR1 LGHDT, CDR2 YNNKEL (reference sequence). This CDR3 spans 14 amino acids. Trimming left V 1 base short and J 9 bases short, with 13 bases between. As DNA, the CDR3 is TGTGCCAGCAGCCAAGTAGGGGGAGTAAGTGAGCAGTTCTTC. Its protein product is CASSQVGGVSEQFF.

The chain couples TRBV6-5 to TRBJ2-7; 10 bases map to TRBD2. The V segment lost 6 bases and the J segment 2 bases; nucleotides outside the gene matches: 7. CDR1 is MNHEY, CDR2 SVGAGI, per germline. There are 15 residues in the CDR3. CDR3 sequence reads: CASSSTSGAPYEQYF. CDR3 coding DNA: TGTGCCAGCAGCAGTACTAGCGGGGCCCCCTACGAGCAGTACTTC.

A few counts support this clonotype. DNA for the CDR3: TGTGCCAGCAGTGATAGTAACCAAGAGACCCAGTACTTC. Protein product: CASSDSNQETQYF. This chain joins TRBV2 and TRBJ2-5; no clear D. V was shortened by 3 bases and J by 0 bases, with 5 bases between the two germline ends. Germline V CDR1 and CDR2: SNHLY, FYNNEI. The CDR3 length is 13 residues.

This clonotype has a handful of counts. The chain carries TRBV4-2 and TRBJ2-4; the D is unclear. CDR1 LGHNA and CDR2 YNFKEQ come from the germline V gene. This CDR3 comprises 16 residues. V was shortened by 0 bases and J by 0 bases, with 9 bases between the two germline ends. The CDR3 DNA follows: TGTGCCAGCAGCCAAGACGGTGTATTAGCCAAAAACATTCAGTACTTC. This translates into CASSQDGVLAKNIQYF.

V usage is TRBV6-6 and J usage is TRBJ2-1, with D maybe TRBD1 (5 bases). Trimming left V 0 bases short and J 4 bases short, with 10 bases between. There are 15 residues in the CDR3. Looked up from germline, CDR1 is MNHNY and CDR2 is SVGAGI (reference sequence). The CDR3 protein is CASSYSIQGYNEQFF. The DNA for the CDR3 is TGTGCCAGCAGTTACTCGATTCAGGGATACAATGAGCAGTTCTTC.

The chain carries TRBV20-1 and TRBJ2-4; TRBD2 aligns across 7 bases. The V gene's germline CDR1 is DFQATT and CDR2 SNEGSKA (reference sequence). Losses at the gene ends were 5 bases for V and 5 bases for J; bases not matched to a gene: 6. This CDR3 comprises 13 residues. The CDR3 here is CSAGGGLQNIQYF. The CDR3, as DNA: TGCAGTGCTGGGGGGGGACTGCAAAACATTCAGTACTTC.

The chain recombines TRBV6-1 with TRBJ2-4, with 7 bases identical to TRBD2. The J call may not be correct, given that the DNA end is closer to TRBJ2-7. There are 14 residues in the CDR3. The V gene's germline CDR1 is MNHNS and CDR2 SASEGT. CDR3 bases: TGTGCCAGCAGTGAGGGACTATCGGGTTACGAGCAGTACTTC. Protein sequence: CASSEGLSGYEQYF.

This sequence joins TRBV20-1 and TRBJ2-7; possibly TRBD2 for D (5 bases). The CDR3 totals 13 residues. Per the germline V gene, CDR1 is DFQATT and CDR2 is SNEGSKA (reference sequence). Trimming pared 3 bases from V and 3 bases from J, leaving 12 bases between. The CDR3 sequence is CSASKPGGYEQYF. The CDR3 bases are TGCAGTGCTAGCAAGCCAGGAGGCTACGAGCAGTACTTC.